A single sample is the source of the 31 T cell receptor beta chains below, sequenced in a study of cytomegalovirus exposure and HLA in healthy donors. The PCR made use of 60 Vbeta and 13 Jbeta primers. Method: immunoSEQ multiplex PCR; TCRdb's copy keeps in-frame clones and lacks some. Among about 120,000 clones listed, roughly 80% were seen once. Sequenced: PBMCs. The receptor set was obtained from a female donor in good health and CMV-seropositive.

The chain's CDR3 is CASRLLTSDTGETQYF. CDR3 DNA: TGTGCCAGCAGACTACTGACTAGCGATACGGGAGAGACCCAGTACTTC. V is TRBV7-9 and J is TRBJ2-5; the match to TRBD2 covers 8 bases. J gave up 4 bases and V 6 bases, and 13 bases lay outside the gene matches. The germline V gene has CDR1 SEHNR and CDR2 FQNEAQ (reference sequence). The CDR3 is 16 residues long.

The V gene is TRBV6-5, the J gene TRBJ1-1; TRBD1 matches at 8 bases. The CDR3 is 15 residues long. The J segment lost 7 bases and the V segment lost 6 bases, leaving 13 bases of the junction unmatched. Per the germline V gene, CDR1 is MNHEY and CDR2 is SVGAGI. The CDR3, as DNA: TGTGCCAGCAGCCGCAGTCGAACAGGGGGAATTGAAGCTTTCTTT. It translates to CASSRSRTGGIEAFF.

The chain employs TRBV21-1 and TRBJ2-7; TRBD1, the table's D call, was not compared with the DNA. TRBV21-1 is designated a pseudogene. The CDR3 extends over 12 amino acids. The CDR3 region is CASSKTGDEQYF. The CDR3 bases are TGTGCCAGCAGCAAGACAGGGGACGAGCAGTACTTC.

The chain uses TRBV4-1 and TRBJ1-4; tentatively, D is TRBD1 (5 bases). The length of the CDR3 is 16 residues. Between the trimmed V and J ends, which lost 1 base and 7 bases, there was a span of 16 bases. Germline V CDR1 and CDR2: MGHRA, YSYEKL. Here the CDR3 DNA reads TGCGCCAGCAGCCAAGTGGTGGGGGGAGGGACTGAAAAACTGTTTTTT. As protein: CASSQVVGGGTEKLFF.

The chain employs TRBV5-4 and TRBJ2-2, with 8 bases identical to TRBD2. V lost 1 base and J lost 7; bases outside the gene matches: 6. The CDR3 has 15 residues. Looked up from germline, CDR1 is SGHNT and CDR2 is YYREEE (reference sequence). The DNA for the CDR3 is TGTGCCAGCAGCTTGAGACGGGGGGGCTTCGGGGAGCTGTTTTTT. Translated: CASSLRRGGFGELFF.

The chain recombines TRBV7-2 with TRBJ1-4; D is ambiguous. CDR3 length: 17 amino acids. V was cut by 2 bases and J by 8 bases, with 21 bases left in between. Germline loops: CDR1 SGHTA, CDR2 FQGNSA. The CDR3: CASSLSGSATLGEKLFF. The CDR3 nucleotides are TGTGCCAGCAGCTTAAGCGGTTCGGCCACCCTAGGAGAAAAACTGTTTTTT.

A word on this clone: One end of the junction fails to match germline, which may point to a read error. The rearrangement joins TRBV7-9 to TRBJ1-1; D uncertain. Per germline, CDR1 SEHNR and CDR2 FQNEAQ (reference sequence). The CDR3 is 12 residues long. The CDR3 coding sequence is TGTTCCAGCAGCTTAGACCGGGGAGGAGCTTTCTTT. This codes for CSSSLDRGGAFF.

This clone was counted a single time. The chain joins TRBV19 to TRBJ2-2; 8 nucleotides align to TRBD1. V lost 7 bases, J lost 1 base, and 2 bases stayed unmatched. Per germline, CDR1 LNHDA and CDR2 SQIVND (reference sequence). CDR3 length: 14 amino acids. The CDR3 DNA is TGTGCCAGTAAAGGACAGGGGAACACCGGGGAGCTGTTTTTT. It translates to CASKGQGNTGELFF.

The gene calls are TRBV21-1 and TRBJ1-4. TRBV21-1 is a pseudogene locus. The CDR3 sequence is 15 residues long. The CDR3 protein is CASSKSGGTGEKLFF. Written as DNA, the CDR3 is TGTGCCAGCAGTAAGTCGGGCGGTACGGGGGAAAAACTGTTTTTT.

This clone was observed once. Here the CDR3 reads CASSSRTGAGYGYTF. In nucleotides, the CDR3 is TGTGCCAGCAGCTCCCGGACAGGGGCAGGCTATGGCTACACCTTC. The V call is TRBV7-2, the J call TRBJ1-2, with TRBD1 identical over 9 bases. CDR1 SGHTA and CDR2 FQGNSA come from the germline V gene. The CDR3 runs 15 residues. V shed 4 bases and J 4 bases; nucleotides not matched to a gene: 7.

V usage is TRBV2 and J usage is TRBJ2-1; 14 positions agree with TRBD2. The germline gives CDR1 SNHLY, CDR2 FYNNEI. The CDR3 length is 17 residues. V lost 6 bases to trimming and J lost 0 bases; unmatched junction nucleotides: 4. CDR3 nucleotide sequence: TGTGCCAGCAGGGGGACTAGCGGGGGCCTCTCCTACAATGAGCAGTTCTTC. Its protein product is CASRGTSGGLSYNEQFF.

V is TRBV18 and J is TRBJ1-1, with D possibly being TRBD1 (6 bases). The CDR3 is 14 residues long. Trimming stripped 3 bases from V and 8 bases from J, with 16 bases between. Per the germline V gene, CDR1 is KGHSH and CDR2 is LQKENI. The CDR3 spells CASSPPTGAPEAFF. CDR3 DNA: TGTGCCAGCTCACCTCCGACAGGAGCTCCGGAAGCTTTCTTT.

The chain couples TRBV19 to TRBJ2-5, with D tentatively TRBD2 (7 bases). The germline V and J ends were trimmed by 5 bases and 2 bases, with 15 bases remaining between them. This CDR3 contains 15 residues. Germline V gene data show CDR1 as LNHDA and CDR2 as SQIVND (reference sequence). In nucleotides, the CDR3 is TGTGCCAGTAGTCTAGGGGGGACTACTCAAGAGACCCAGTACTTC. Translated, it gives CASSLGGTTQETQYF.

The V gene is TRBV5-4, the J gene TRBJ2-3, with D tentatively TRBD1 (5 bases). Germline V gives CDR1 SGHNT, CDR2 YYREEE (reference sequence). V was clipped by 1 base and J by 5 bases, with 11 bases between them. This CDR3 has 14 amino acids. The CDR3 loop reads CASSLLQVGDTQYF. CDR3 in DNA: TGTGCCAGCAGCTTGTTACAGGTGGGAGATACGCAGTATTTT. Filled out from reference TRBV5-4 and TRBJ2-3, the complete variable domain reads ETGVTQSPTHLIKTRGQQVTLRCSSQSGHNTVSWYQQALGQGPQFIFQYYREEENGRGNFPPRFSGLQFPNYSSELNVNALELDDSALYLCASSLLQVGDTQYFGPGTRLTVL.

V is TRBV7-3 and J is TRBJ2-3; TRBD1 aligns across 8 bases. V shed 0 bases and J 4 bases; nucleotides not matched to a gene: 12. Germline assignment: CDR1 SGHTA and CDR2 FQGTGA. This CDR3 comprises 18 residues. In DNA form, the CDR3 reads TGTGCCAGCAGCTTAACAACGTTGGCAGGGGGCGGCGCAGATACGCAGTATTTT. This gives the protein CASSLTTLAGGGADTQYF.

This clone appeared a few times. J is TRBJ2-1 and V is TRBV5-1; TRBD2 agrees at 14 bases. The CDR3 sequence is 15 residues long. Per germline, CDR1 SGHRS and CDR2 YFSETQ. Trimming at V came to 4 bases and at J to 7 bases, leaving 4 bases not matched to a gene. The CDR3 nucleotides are TGCGCCAGCAGCGTCGGGACTAGCGGGGGAAATGAGCAGTTCTTC. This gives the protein CASSVGTSGGNEQFF. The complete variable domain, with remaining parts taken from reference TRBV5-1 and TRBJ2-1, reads KAGVTQTPRYLIKTRGQQVTLSCSPISGHRSVSWYQQTPGQGLQFLFEYFSETQRNKGNFPGRFSGRQFSNSRSEMNVSTLELGDSALYLCASSVGTSGGNEQFFGPGTRLTVL.

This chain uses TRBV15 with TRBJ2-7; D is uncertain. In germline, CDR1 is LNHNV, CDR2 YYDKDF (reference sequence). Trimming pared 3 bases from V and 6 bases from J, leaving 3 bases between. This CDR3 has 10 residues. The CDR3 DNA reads TGTGCCACCAGCAGCCGCGAGCAGTACTTC. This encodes CATSSREQYF.

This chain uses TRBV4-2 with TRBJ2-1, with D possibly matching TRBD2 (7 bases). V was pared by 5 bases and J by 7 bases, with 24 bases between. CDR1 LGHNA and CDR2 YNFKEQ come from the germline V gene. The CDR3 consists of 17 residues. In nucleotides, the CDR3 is TGTGCCAGCAGCTCACTGAGATCGGGGGGCTCTTATAATGAGCAGTTCTTC. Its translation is CASSSLRSGGSYNEQFF.

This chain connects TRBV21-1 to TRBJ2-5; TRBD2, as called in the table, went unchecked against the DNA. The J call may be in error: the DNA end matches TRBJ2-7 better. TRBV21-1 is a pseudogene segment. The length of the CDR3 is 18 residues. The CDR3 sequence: CASSKVWERGRTLYEQYF. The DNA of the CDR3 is TGTGCCAGCAGCAAAGTCTGGGAGCGCGGCCGAACCCTCTACGAGCAGTACTTC.

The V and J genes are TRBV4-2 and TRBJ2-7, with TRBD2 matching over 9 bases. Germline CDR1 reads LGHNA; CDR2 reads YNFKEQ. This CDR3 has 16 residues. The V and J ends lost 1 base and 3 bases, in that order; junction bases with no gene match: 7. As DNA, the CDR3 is TGTGCCAGCAGCCAAGGGGTGGGGACTAGCATCTACGAGCAGTACTTC. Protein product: CASSQGVGTSIYEQYF.

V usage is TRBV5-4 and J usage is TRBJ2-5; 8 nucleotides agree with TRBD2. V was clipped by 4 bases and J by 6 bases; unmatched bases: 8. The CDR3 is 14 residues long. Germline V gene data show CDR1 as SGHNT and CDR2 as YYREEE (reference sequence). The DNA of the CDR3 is TGTGCCAGCAGCATTACCGGGACTAGTAAGACCCAGTACTTC. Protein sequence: CASSITGTSKTQYF.

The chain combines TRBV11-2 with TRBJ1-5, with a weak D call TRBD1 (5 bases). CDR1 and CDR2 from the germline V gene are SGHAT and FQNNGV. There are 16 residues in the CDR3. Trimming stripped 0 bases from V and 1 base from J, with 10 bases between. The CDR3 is CASSLEDGGSNQPQHF. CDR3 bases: TGTGCCAGCAGCTTAGAGGACGGGGGAAGCAATCAGCCCCAGCATTTT.

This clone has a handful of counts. CDR3 sequence: CASSLTRSSYEQYF. The CDR3 coding sequence is TGTGCCAGCAGTCTAACAAGGAGCTCCTACGAGCAGTACTTC. The chain employs TRBV27 and TRBJ2-7; no firm D call. The V gene's germline CDR1 is MNHEY and CDR2 SMNVEV (reference sequence). The CDR3 has 14 amino acids. Trimming took 5 bases from V and 0 from J, leaving 11 bases between them.

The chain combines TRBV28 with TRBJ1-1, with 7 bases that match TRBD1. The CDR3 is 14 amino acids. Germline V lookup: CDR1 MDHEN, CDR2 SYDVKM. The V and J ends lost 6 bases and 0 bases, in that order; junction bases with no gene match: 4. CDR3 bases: TGTGCCAGCAGCGGTGGACAGGTGAACACTGAAGCTTTCTTT. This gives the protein CASSGGQVNTEAFF.

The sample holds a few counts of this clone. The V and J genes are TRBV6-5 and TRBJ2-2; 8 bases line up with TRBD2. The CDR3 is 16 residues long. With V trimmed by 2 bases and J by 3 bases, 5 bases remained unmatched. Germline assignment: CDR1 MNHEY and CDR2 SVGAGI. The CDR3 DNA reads TGTGCCAGCAGTTACCCTTCCGGGAGGGACACCGGGGAGCTGTTTTTT. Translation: CASSYPSGRDTGELFF.

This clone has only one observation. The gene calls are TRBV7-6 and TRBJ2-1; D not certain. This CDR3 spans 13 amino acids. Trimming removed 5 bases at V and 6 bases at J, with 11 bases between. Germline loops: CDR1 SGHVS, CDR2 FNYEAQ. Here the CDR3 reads CASSPWPPNEQFF. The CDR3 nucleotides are TGTGCCAGCAGCCCTTGGCCCCCCAATGAGCAGTTCTTC.

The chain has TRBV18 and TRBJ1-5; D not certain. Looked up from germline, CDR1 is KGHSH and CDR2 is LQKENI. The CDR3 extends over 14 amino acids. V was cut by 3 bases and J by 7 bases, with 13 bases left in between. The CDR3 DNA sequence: TGTGCCAGCTCACCTCTGGAGGGTGGGCAGCCCCAGCATTTT. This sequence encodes CASSPLEGGQPQHF.

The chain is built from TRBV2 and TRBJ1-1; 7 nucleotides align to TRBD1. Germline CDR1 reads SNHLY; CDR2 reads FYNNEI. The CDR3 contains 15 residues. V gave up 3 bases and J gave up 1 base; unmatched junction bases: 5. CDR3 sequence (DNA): TGTGCCAGCAGTGAGACGAGACAGGGGAACACTGAAGCTTTCTTT. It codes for CASSETRQGNTEAFF.

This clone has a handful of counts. The CDR3, as DNA: TGTGCCAGCAGCAAAGGAGAGGAGCCTCAGTACTTC. Its translation: CASSKGEEPQYF. This chain uses TRBV21-1 with TRBJ2-7; the listed D gene, TRBD2, was not tested against the DNA. TRBV21-1 counts as a pseudogene. The CDR3 length is 12 residues.

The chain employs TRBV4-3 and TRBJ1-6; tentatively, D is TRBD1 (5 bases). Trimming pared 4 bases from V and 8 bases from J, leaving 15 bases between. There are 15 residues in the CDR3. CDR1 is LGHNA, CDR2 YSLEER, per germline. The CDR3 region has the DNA TGCGCCAGCAGCCCCCGATGGGGGGAAGATTCACCCCTCCACTTT. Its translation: CASSPRWGEDSPLHF.

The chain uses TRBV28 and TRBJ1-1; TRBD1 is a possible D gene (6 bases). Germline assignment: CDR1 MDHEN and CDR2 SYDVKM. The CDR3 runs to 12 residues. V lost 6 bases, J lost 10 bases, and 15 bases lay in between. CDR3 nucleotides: TGTGCCAGCAGCAACAGGGTAGGCGTAGCTTTCTTT. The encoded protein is CASSNRVGVAFF.